The present T cell receptor beta chain was sequenced within a study of PD-L1 blockade in urothelial cancer. Indicated time point: peripheral blood 6 weeks after treatment start. Assay: immunoSEQ multiplex PCR; the TCRdb copy retains only in-frame clones and omits some. The sample lists about 50,000 clones; about four fifths were seen once. This CDR3 region has 15 residues. Germline loops: CDR1 SGHTA, CDR2 FQGNSA. With V trimmed by 5 bases and J by 2 bases, 8 bases remained unmatched. This chain joins TRBV7-2 and TRBJ2-7; TRBD1 aligns across 8 bases. The sequence was collected from a man between 70 and 80 years old with urothelial cancer. The sample here was PBMCs, taken around atezolizumab (anti-PD-L1) treatment. CDR3 protein: CASSVTGVGPYEQYF. The CDR3 DNA sequence: TGTGCCAGCAGCGTGACAGGGGTGGGGCCCTACGAGCAGTACTTC.